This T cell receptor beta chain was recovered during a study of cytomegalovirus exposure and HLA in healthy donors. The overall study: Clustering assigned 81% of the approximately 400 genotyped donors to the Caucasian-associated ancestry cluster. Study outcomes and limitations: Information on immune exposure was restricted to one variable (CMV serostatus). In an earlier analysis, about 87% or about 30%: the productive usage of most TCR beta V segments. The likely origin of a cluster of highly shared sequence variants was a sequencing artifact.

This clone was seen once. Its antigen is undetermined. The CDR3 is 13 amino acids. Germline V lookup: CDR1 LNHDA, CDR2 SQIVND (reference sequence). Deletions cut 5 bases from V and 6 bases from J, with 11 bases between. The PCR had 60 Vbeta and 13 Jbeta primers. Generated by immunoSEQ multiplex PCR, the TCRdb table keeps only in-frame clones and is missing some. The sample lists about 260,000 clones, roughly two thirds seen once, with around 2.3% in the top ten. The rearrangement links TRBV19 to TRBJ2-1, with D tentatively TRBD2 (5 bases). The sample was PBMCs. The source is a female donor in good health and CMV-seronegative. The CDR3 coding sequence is TGTGCCAGTAGTCCTAGCAAGTTCAATGAGCAGTTCTTC. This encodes CASSPSKFNEQFF.